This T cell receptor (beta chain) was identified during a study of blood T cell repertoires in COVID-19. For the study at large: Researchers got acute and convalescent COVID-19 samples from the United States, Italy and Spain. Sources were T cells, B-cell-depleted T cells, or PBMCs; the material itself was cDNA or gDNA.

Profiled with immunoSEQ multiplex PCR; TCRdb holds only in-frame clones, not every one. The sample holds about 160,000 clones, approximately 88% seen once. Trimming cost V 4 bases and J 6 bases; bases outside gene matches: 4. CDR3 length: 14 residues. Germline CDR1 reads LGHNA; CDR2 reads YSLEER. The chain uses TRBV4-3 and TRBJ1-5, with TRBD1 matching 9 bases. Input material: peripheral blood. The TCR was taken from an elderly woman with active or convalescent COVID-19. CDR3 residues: CASSPGTGIQPQHF. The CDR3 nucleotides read TGCGCCAGCAGCCCCGGGACAGGGATTCAGCCCCAGCATTTT.